This entry lists 8 T cell receptor beta chains sequenced from one sample in a study of control samples from healthy donors and cancer patients. The table came from immunoSEQ multiplex PCR; TCRdb's copy has only in-frame clones and leaves some out. Of about 180,000 clones listed, around 90% are singletons. Sequenced material: blood. Source of these receptors: a woman aged 45-65 years in good health.

The V and J genes are TRBV4-3 and TRBJ2-3; 10 bases agree with TRBD2. This CDR3 has 17 residues. The trim removed 4 bases at V and 4 bases at J, leaving 11 bases unmatched. Germline values: CDR1 LGHNA, CDR2 YSLEER. This CDR3 reads CASSPIGTSGVADTQYF. In DNA, the CDR3 is TGCGCCAGCAGCCCGATTGGCACTAGCGGGGTAGCAGATACGCAGTATTTT.

The chain recombines TRBV28 with TRBJ1-2; D might be TRBD1 (6 bases). This CDR3 has 15 residues. Germline assignment: CDR1 MDHEN and CDR2 SYDVKM. Trimming removed 3 bases from V and 7 bases from J, with 18 bases in between. CDR3 DNA sequence: TGTGCCAGCAGTTTCCAAAAGGGGGGAGCGAGTGGCTACACCTTC. This translates into CASSFQKGGASGYTF.

The CDR3 sequence is CASISYSRSEQYF. The CDR3 nucleotides read TGTGCCAGCATATCCTACAGTAGGAGCGAGCAGTACTTC. V gene TRBV28 combines with J gene TRBJ2-7; D gene uncertain. The CDR3 covers 13 residues. Trimming stripped 7 bases from V and 6 bases from J, with 16 bases between. Germline V gives CDR1 MDHEN, CDR2 SYDVKM.

The rearrangement links TRBV15 to TRBJ2-2, with D perhaps TRBD1 (5 bases). With 0 bases removed from V and 7 bases from J, the gap between germline ends came to 15 bases. This CDR3 spans 16 amino acids. Germline V CDR1 and CDR2: LNHNV, YYDKDF (reference sequence). The CDR3 reads CATSRDIGDSGGELFF. The CDR3 DNA reads TGTGCCACCAGCAGAGATATAGGGGATTCGGGCGGGGAGCTGTTTTTT.

The J gene is TRBJ2-1, the V gene TRBV7-2; the match to TRBD1 covers 9 bases. The V and J ends lost 5 bases and 8 bases, in that order; junction bases with no gene match: 10. This CDR3 is 15 amino acids long. Germline CDR1 SGHTA, CDR2 FQGNSA. The CDR3 region is CASSPRDRVRDEQFF. The CDR3 nucleotides are TGTGCCAGCAGCCCCCGGGACAGGGTGAGGGATGAGCAGTTCTTC.

With respect to this clone: The sample contains more than one DNA sequence encoding this CDR3. The CDR3 region has the DNA TGCAGCGCTCCCGGGGGTGGAAACACCATATATTTT. Translating gives CSAPGGGNTIYF. The J gene is TRBJ1-3, the V gene TRBV29-1, with D maybe TRBD1 (5 bases). Germline CDR1 reads SQVTM; CDR2 reads ANQGSEA. The CDR3 loop spans 12 amino acids. Trimming shortened V by 7 bases and J by 3 bases, and 10 bases separated the two germline ends.

This chain links TRBV28 with TRBJ1-1, with D unclear. This CDR3 is built from 13 residues. V was trimmed by 10 bases and J by 2 bases, leaving 14 bases between them. From germline, CDR1 is MDHEN and CDR2 SYDVKM. CDR3: CATQNQLNTEAFF. The CDR3 DNA sequence: TGTGCCACCCAAAACCAGCTAAACACTGAAGCTTTCTTT.

The V and J genes are TRBV2 and TRBJ2-1; 9 bases map to TRBD1. Trimming cost V 5 bases and J 4 bases; bases outside gene matches: 6. CDR1 is SNHLY and CDR2 is FYNNEI in the germline V gene. CDR3 length: 15 residues. The CDR3 region is CASSIDRGGYNEQFF. The CDR3 coding sequence is TGTGCCAGCAGTATCGACAGGGGGGGATACAATGAGCAGTTCTTC.